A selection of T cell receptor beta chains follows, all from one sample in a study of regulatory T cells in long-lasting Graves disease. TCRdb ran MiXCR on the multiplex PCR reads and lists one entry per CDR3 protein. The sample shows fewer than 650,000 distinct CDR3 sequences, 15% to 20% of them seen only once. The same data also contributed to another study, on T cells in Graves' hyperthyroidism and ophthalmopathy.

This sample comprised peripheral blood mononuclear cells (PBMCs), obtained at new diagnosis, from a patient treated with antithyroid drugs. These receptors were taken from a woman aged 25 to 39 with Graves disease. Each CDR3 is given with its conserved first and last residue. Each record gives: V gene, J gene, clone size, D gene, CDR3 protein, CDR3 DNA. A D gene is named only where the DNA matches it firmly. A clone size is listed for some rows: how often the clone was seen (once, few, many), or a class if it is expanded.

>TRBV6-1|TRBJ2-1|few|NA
CASCIGHGYNEQFF
TGTGCCAGCTGTATCGGCCATGGCTACAATGAGCAGTTCTTC
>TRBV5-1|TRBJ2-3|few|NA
CASRLGLADTQYF
TGCGCCAGCCGCTTGGGGTTAGCAGATACGCAGTATTTT
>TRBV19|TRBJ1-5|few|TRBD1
CATTSLGSRGNQPQHF
TGTGCCACCACCTCCCTTGGGAGCAGGGGGAATCAGCCCCAGCATTTT
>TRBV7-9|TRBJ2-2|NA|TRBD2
CASSSGLVGPGELFF
TGTGCCAGCAGCTCGGGACTAGTGGGACCCGGGGAGCTGTTTTTT
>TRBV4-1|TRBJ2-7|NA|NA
CASSDGTLNSYEQYF
TGCGCCAGCAGCGACGGGACACTAAACTCCTACGAGCAGTACTTC
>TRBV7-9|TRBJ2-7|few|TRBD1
CASSYGQVTYEQYF
TGTGCCAGCAGCTACGGACAGGTTACCTACGAGCAGTACTTC
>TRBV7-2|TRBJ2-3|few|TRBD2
CASSIGGGGGTDTQYF
TGTGCCAGCAGCATCGGGGGGGGGGGCGGCACAGATACGCAGTATTTT
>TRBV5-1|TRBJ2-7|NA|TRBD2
CASSTLAGGEAYEQYF
TGCGCCAGCAGTACCCTAGCGGGGGGAGAAGCTTACGAGCAGTACTTC
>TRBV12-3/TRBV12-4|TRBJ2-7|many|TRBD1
CASVASGQLYEQYF
TGTGCCAGCGTTGCCTCGGGACAGTTATACGAGCAGTACTTC
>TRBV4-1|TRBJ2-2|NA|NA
CASSQEGGGTAGELFF
TGCGCCAGCAGCCAGGAAGGTGGCGGAACAGCCGGGGAGCTGTTTTTT
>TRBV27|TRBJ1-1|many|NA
CASSLSLGDAGLNTEAFF
TGTGCCAGCAGTTTAAGCCTAGGAGACGCCGGCCTGAACACTGAAGCTTTCTTT
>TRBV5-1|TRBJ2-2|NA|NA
CASSPLGETGELFF
TGCGCCAGCAGCCCCCTCGGGGAAACCGGGGAGCTGTTTTTT
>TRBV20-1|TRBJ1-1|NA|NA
CSARLQGNTEAFF
TGCAGTGCTAGACTACAGGGGAACACTGAAGCTTTCTTT
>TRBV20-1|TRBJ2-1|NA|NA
CSARRGLYNEQFF
TGCAGTGCTAGACGAGGTCTCTACAATGAGCAGTTCTTC
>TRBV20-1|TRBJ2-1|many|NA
CSARDEGSASSYNEQFF
TGCAGTGCTAGAGATGAAGGTAGCGCTAGCTCCTACAATGAGCAGTTCTTC
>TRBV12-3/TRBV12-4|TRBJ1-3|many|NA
CASSGSSDTIYF
TGTGCCAGCAGTGGGTCGTCGGACACCATATATTTT
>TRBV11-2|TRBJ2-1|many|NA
CASSLVGLSLDEQFF
TGTGCCAGCAGCTTAGTAGGTCTGAGCCTCGATGAGCAGTTCTTC
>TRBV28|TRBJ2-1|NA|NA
CASGLGQFLYNEQFF
TGTGCCAGCGGTTTGGGGCAATTCCTCTACAATGAGCAGTTCTTC
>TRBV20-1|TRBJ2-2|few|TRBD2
CSARDTKGPGLERTGELFF
TGCAGTGCTAGAGATACCAAAGGGCCGGGACTAGAGCGAACCGGGGAGCTGTTTTTT
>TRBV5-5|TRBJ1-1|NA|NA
CASSLFTTGGTEAFF
TGTGCCAGCAGCTTGTTCACAACCGGAGGGACTGAAGCTTTCTTT
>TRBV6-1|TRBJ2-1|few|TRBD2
CATLGVAGANEQFF
TGTGCCACCCTAGGGGTAGCGGGAGCCAATGAGCAGTTCTTC
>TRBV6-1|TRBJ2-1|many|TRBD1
CASSGWDRAGNEQFF
TGTGCCAGCAGTGGCTGGGACAGGGCGGGCAATGAGCAGTTCTTC